The 30 T cell receptor beta chains presented below share a single source sample, sequenced in a study of shared clonotypes between healthy human individuals. Sequencing was performed with immunoSEQ multiplex PCR; in TCRdb, only in-frame clones are kept and a portion is missing. This table has under 600,000 clones, around 95% appearing once. Sequences were obtained from naive CD4+ T cells sorted from blood. Documented subset: CD45RA+ positively selected. Every receptor here comes from a woman aged 30 to 39 in good health.

The rearrangement uses TRBV12-5 and TRBJ2-3; D is undetermined. Trimming stripped 6 bases from V and 6 bases from J, with 7 bases between. Germline values: CDR1 LGHNT, CDR2 FRNRAP. The CDR3 runs to 11 residues. CDR3: CASGVRDTQYF. In nucleotides, the CDR3 is TGTGCTAGTGGGGTTCGGGATACGCAGTATTTT.

V and J are TRBV20-1 and TRBJ2-7, with a weak D call TRBD1 (5 bases). V lost 6 bases, J lost 3 bases, and 9 bases lay in between. The germline gives CDR1 DFQATT, CDR2 SNEGSKA (reference sequence). The length of the CDR3 is 11 residues. The CDR3 region has the DNA TGCAGTGCCAGGGCCCTCTACGAGCAGTACTTC. Encoded protein: CSARALYEQYF.

In its sample, this clone was seen once. This chain links TRBV18 with TRBJ2-5; 8 bases match TRBD2. The CDR3 is made up of 14 amino acids. V shed 5 bases, J shed 5 bases, and the junction held 7 bases outside the gene matches. Germline lookup yields CDR1 KGHSH and CDR2 LQKENI. CDR3 coding DNA: TGTGCCAGCTCATCGAGCGGGAGCGGGGAGACCCAGTACTTC. Its protein product is CASSSSGSGETQYF.

With respect to this clone: Other nucleotide sequences from this sample produce the same CDR3. CDR3 protein: CASSMVGEPDTQYF. The CDR3 DNA reads as TGTGCCAGTAGTATGGTGGGGGAGCCAGATACGCAGTATTTT. The gene calls are TRBV19 and TRBJ2-3; D could derive from TRBD1 or TRBD2 (5 bases each). CDR3 length equals 14 residues. Trimming took off 3 bases at V and 4 bases at J, with 11 bases between the two ends. Germline CDR1 is LNHDA and CDR2 is SQIVND (reference sequence).

For this clone: Other DNA sequences in the same sample also yield this CDR3. The CDR3 sequence: CASSLSGSSYNEQFF. The CDR3 coding sequence is TGTGCCAGCAGCTTGAGCGGGAGCTCCTACAATGAGCAGTTCTTC. The chain links TRBV7-9 to TRBJ2-1, with 8 bases fitting TRBD2. Germline CDR1 is SEHNR and CDR2 is FQNEAQ (reference sequence). The CDR3 is 15 residues long. V shed 3 bases, J shed 0 bases, and the junction held 1 base outside the gene matches.

The V and J genes are TRBV4-1 and TRBJ1-6; D uncertain. CDR3 length: 15 residues. Germline-derived CDR1 and CDR2 are MGHRA and YSYEKL. Trimming stripped 0 bases from V and 7 bases from J, with 10 bases between. CDR3 sequence (DNA): TGCGCCAGCAGCCAAGAGGGAACAGCCAATTCACCCCTCCACTTT. It translates to CASSQEGTANSPLHF.

The table lists this clone with a count of one. The chain has TRBV7-2 and TRBJ1-1; D may be TRBD1 (6 bases). In germline, CDR1 is SGHTA, CDR2 FQGNSA. The CDR3 runs to 16 residues. The ends were cut back, 3 bases at V and 1 base at J, with 15 bases in the middle. In DNA, the CDR3 is TGTGCCAGCAGCTTGACCGGGACACGGAGGAACACTGAAGCTTTCTTT. It yields the protein CASSLTGTRRNTEAFF.

The chain employs TRBV28 and TRBJ1-2; possible D gene TRBD1, 6 bases. The germline V and J ends were trimmed by 5 bases and 3 bases, with 13 bases remaining between them. This CDR3 spans 14 amino acids. In germline, CDR1 is MDHEN, CDR2 SYDVKM. CDR3 sequence: CASSLQGPDYGYTF. The CDR3 DNA is TGTGCCAGCAGTCTACAGGGCCCTGACTATGGCTACACCTTC.

In DNA, the CDR3 is TGTGCCAGTGCCCGAGCGGGATTCACAGATACGCAGTATTTT. It encodes CASARAGFTDTQYF. The chain links TRBV6-5 to TRBJ2-3; 7 bases match TRBD2. The J segment lost 2 bases and the V segment lost 9 bases, leaving 8 bases of the junction unmatched. Germline-derived CDR1 and CDR2 are MNHEY and SVGAGI. There are 14 residues in the CDR3.

The chain uses TRBV2 and TRBJ2-1, with TRBD2 matching over 9 bases. Germline-derived CDR1 and CDR2 are SNHLY and FYNNEI. Unmatched junction bases numbered 12, after V lost 6 bases and J lost 9 bases. The CDR3 totals 15 residues. DNA for the CDR3: TGTGCCAGCAGGGGCCTAGCGGGGAGGACAGGTGAGCAGTTCTTC. As protein: CASRGLAGRTGEQFF.

This clone was found a few times. The chain employs TRBV18 and TRBJ1-1; D call uncertain. Germline CDR1 is KGHSH and CDR2 is LQKENI. CDR3 size: 12 residues. V lost 5 bases and J lost 7, with 11 bases in between. DNA for the CDR3: TGTGCCAGCTCAAGCCCGACATTTGAAGCTTTCTTT. Translating gives CASSSPTFEAFF.

The chain links TRBV27 to TRBJ2-4; possible D gene TRBD1, 6 bases. Trimming shortened V by 4 bases and J by 4 bases, and 14 bases separated the two germline ends. Germline assignment: CDR1 MNHEY and CDR2 SMNVEV (reference sequence). This CDR3 region has 15 residues. The CDR3 DNA sequence: TGTGCCAGCAGTTCGTACATCAGGGGAAAAAACATTCAGTACTTC. Amino acids: CASSSYIRGKNIQYF.

The rearrangement uses TRBV5-5 and TRBJ2-5; D possibly corresponds to TRBD1 (5 bases). The CDR3 runs 13 residues. Germline loops: CDR1 SGHKS, CDR2 YYEKEE (reference sequence). The V gene lost 5 bases and the J gene lost 4 bases, with 12 bases spanning the gap. In nucleotides, the CDR3 is TGTGCCAGCAGGCAGGGTTTGAGAGAGACCCAGTACTTC. Its translation: CASRQGLRETQYF. Supplemented by reference TRBV5-5 and TRBJ2-5, the full variable domain reads DAGVTQSPTHLIKTRGQQVTLRCSPISGHKSVSWYQQVLGQGPQFIFQYYEKEERGRGNFPDRFSARQFPNYSSELNVNALLLGDSALYLCASRQGLRETQYFGPGTRLLVL.

The CDR3 protein is CASSLAVGRTDTQYF. For the CDR3, the DNA is TGCGCCAGCAGCTTGGCAGTGGGCCGCACAGATACGCAGTATTTT. The V call is TRBV5-1, the J call TRBJ2-3; no clear D gene. Germline CDR1 reads SGHRS; CDR2 reads YFSETQ. Trimming took 0 bases from V and 1 from J, leaving 9 bases between them. There are 15 residues in the CDR3.

The J gene is TRBJ2-3, the V gene TRBV12-5; no firm D call. Per the germline V gene, CDR1 is LGHNT and CDR2 is FRNRAP. V lost 6 bases, J lost 2 bases, and 9 bases lay in between. The CDR3 covers 13 residues. The CDR3 nucleotides read TGTGCTAGTGGCCTCGGTGTCACAGATACGCAGTATTTT. This gives the protein CASGLGVTDTQYF.

The rearrangement links TRBV28 to TRBJ2-1, with TRBD2 matching over 9 bases. The CDR3 spans 16 residues. J gave up 6 bases and V 6 bases, and 12 bases lay outside the gene matches. The germline V gene has CDR1 MDHEN and CDR2 SYDVKM. This chain's CDR3 is CASSSSGTSSSNEQFF. In DNA, the CDR3 is TGTGCCAGCAGCTCGAGCGGGACTAGCAGTAGCAATGAGCAGTTCTTC.

The chain combines TRBV11-2 with TRBJ1-2; D is possibly TRBD1 (6 bases). Germline values: CDR1 SGHAT, CDR2 FQNNGV. The CDR3 is made up of 14 amino acids. V shed 5 bases and J shed 7 bases, with 17 bases lying between them. In nucleotides, the CDR3 is TGTGCCAGCAGCAAAAGCGGGGGGGCTCGTGGCTACACCTTC. This codes for CASSKSGGARGYTF. The full variable domain, with the rest looked up from reference TRBV11-2 and TRBJ1-2, is EAGVAQSPRYKIIEKRQSVAFWCNPISGHATLYWYQQILGQGPKLLIQFQNNGVVDDSQLPKDRFSAERLKGVDSTLKIQPAKLEDSAVYLCASSKSGGARGYTFGSGTRLTVV.

This chain uses TRBV19 with TRBJ2-3; 11 nucleotides agree with TRBD2. The CDR3 consists of 18 residues. Germline V lookup: CDR1 LNHDA, CDR2 SQIVND (reference sequence). With 0 bases clipped from V and 5 bases from J, the junction kept 10 bases outside the gene matches. Here the CDR3 reads CASSIDSVGLAGRDTQYF. CDR3 DNA: TGTGCCAGTAGTATAGATAGTGTTGGACTAGCGGGCAGAGATACGCAGTATTTT.

The rearrangement joins TRBV10-3 to TRBJ2-1, with TRBD2 matching over 10 bases. CDR3 length equals 15 residues. Trimming removed 1 base from V and 9 bases from J; junction bases left unmatched: 6. Germline CDR1 and CDR2: ENHRY and SYGVKD. The CDR3 DNA reads TGTGCCATCAGTGAGTGGGGCCCTAGCGGGGGTGAGCAGTTCTTC. Encoded protein: CAISEWGPSGGEQFF.

The genes are TRBV28 and TRBJ2-6; the D call may be TRBD1 or TRBD2 (6 bases each). The germline gives CDR1 MDHEN, CDR2 SYDVKM. The V end lost 2 bases, the J end lost 2 bases, and 13 bases lay between the germline ends. The CDR3 spans 17 residues. The CDR3 reads CASSLRWGAAGANVLTF. The CDR3 DNA is TGTGCCAGCAGTTTAAGGTGGGGGGCTGCTGGGGCCAACGTCCTGACTTTC.

V is TRBV28 and J is TRBJ1-2; D is uncertain. V lost 5 bases and J 2 bases, leaving 9 bases between the germline ends. The CDR3 covers 13 residues. Germline CDR1 and CDR2: MDHEN and SYDVKM. The CDR3 loop is CASSGAGNYGYTF. Here the CDR3 DNA reads TGTGCCAGCAGTGGTGCGGGGAACTATGGCTACACCTTC.

The chain combines TRBV6-6 with TRBJ1-5, with D uncertain. Germline CDR1 is MNHNY and CDR2 is SVGAGI (reference sequence). This CDR3 region has 14 residues. The V gene lost 1 base and the J gene lost 4 bases, with 8 bases spanning the gap. The CDR3 spells CASSYFPTNQPQHF. CDR3 sequence (DNA): TGTGCCAGCAGTTACTTTCCGACGAATCAGCCCCAGCATTTT.

J is TRBJ1-4 and V is TRBV19, with 11 bases lining up with TRBD1. Germline loops: CDR1 LNHDA, CDR2 SQIVND (reference sequence). This CDR3 spans 15 amino acids. The junction had 5 bases not matched to a gene; V was cut back by 3 bases and J by 8 bases. The CDR3 loop reads CASSMPGQGGEKLFF. The CDR3 DNA follows: TGTGCCAGTAGTATGCCGGGACAGGGGGGCGAAAAACTGTTTTTT.

This clone has only one observation. The chain couples TRBV19 to TRBJ1-1; no definite D call. Trimming took 7 bases from V and 6 from J, leaving 12 bases between them. Germline CDR1 is LNHDA and CDR2 is SQIVND (reference sequence). This CDR3 comprises 12 residues. CDR3 DNA sequence: TGTGCCAGTACTGGATATTTATCTGAAGCTTTCTTT. Its translation is CASTGYLSEAFF.

The gene calls are TRBV19 and TRBJ2-2; a possible D gene is TRBD1 (5 bases). The CDR3 loop spans 14 amino acids. Between the trimmed V and J ends, which lost 7 bases and 5 bases, there was a span of 14 bases. Looked up from germline, CDR1 is LNHDA and CDR2 is SQIVND (reference sequence). Here the CDR3 DNA reads TGTGCCAGTACGGGCAGGGAAGGAACCGGGGAGCTGTTTTTT. It encodes CASTGREGTGELFF.

The rearrangement joins TRBV15 to TRBJ2-1, with D uncertain. Trimming shortened V by 1 base and J by 1 base, and 14 bases separated the two germline ends. The CDR3 is 17 amino acids. From germline, CDR1 is LNHNV and CDR2 YYDKDF (reference sequence). CDR3 coding DNA: TGTGCCACCAGCAGAGGAGGCTCAGTAACTTCCTACAATGAGCAGTTCTTC. Translation gives CATSRGGSVTSYNEQFF.

CDR3 DNA sequence: TGCAGCCCGGATGCAGTGGCTAGCGGAGCTGTTTACAATGAGCAGTTCTTC. It translates to CSPDAVASGAVYNEQFF. The chain joins TRBV29-1 to TRBJ2-1; TRBD2 agrees at 7 bases. CDR3 length: 17 residues. V lost 8 bases and J lost 4; bases outside the gene matches: 20. Germline V gene sequence: CDR1 SQVTM, CDR2 ANQGSEA.

In DNA, the CDR3 is TGTGCCACTAAGCGAAGGGAGAAAGAGACCCAGTACTTC. It codes for CATKRREKETQYF. This sequence joins TRBV21-1 and TRBJ2-5; TRBD2 is taken as the D call from the table, unchecked against the DNA. TRBV21-1 is a recognized pseudogene. The CDR3 extends over 13 amino acids.

In its sample, this clone was seen a few times. V and J are TRBV7-9 and TRBJ1-2; 8 bases agree with TRBD1. The germline gives CDR1 SEHNR, CDR2 FQNEAQ (reference sequence). The CDR3 runs 16 residues. V was clipped by 0 bases and J by 4 bases; unmatched bases: 7. In DNA, the CDR3 is TGTGCCAGCAGCTTAGCTGTCGGGACAGGTTCCTATGGCTACACCTTC. It is translated as CASSLAVGTGSYGYTF.

This sequence joins TRBV2 and TRBJ1-2, with 7 bases identical to TRBD1. This CDR3 spans 14 amino acids. Trimming took 6 bases from V and 6 from J; bases not matched to a gene: 10. CDR1 and CDR2 from the germline V gene are SNHLY and FYNNEI. The CDR3 reads CASSPGQTWHGYTF. The CDR3 DNA reads TGTGCCAGCAGCCCGGGACAGACCTGGCATGGCTACACCTTC.